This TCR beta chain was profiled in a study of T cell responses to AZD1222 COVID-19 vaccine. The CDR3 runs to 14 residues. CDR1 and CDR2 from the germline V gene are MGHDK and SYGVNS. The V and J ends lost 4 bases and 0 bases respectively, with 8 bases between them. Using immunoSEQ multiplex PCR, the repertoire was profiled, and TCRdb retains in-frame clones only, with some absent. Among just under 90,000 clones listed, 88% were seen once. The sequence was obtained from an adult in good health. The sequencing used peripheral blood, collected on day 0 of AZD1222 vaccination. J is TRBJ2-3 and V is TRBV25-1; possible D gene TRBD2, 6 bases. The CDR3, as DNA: TGTGCCAGCAGTGGGGGACTGAGCACAGATACGCAGTATTTT. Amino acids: CASSGGLSTDTQYF.